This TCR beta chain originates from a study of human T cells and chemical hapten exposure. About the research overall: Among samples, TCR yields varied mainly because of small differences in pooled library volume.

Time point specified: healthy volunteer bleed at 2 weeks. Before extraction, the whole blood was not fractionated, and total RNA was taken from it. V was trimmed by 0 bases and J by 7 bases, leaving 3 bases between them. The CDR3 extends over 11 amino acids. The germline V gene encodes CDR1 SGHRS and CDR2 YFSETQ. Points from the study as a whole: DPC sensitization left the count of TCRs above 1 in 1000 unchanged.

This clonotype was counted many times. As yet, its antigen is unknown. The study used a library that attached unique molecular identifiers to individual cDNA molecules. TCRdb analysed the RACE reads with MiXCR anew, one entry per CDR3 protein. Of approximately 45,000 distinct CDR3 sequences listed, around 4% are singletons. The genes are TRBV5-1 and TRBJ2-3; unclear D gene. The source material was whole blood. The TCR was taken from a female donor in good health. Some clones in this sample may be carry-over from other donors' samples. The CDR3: CASSLDYTQYF. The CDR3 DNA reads TGCGCCAGCAGCTTGGACTATACGCAGTATTTT.